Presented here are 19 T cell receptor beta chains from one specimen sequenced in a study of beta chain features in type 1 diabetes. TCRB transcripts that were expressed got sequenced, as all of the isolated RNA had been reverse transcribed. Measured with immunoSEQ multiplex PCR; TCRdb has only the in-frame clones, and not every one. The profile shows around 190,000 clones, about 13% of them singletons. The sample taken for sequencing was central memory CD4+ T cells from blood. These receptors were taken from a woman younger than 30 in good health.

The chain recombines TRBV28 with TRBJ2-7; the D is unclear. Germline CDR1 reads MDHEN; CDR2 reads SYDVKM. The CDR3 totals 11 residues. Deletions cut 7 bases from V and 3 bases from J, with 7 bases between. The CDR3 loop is CASTTSYEQYF. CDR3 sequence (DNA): TGTGCCAGCACCACCAGCTACGAGCAGTACTTC. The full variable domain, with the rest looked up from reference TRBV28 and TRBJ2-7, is DVKVTQSSRYLVKRTGEKVFLECVQDMDHENMFWYRQDPGLGLRLIYFSYDVKMKEKGDIPEGYSVSREKKERFSLILESASTNQTSMYLCASTTSYEQYFGPGTRLTVT.

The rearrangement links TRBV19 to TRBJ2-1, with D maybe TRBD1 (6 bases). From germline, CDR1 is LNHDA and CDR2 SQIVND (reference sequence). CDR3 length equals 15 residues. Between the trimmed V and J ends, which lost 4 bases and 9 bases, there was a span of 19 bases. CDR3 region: CASSRGQRAYGEQFF. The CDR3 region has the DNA TGTGCCAGTAGTAGAGGACAGAGGGCTTACGGTGAGCAGTTCTTC.

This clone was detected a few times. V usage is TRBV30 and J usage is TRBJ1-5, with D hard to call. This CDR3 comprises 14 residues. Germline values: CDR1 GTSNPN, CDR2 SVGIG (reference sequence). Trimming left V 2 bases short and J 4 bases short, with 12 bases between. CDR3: CAWSYQAINQPQHF. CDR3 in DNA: TGTGCCTGGAGTTACCAGGCGATTAATCAGCCCCAGCATTTT.

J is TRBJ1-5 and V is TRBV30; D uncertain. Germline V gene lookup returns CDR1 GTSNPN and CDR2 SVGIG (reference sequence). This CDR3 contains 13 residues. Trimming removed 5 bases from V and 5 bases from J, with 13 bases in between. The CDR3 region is CAWALRRDQPQHF. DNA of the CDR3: TGTGCCTGGGCATTGAGGAGGGATCAGCCCCAGCATTTT. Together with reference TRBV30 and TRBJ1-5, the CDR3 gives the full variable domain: SQTIHQWPATLVQPVGSPLSLECTVEGTSNPNLYWYRQAAGRGLQLLFYSVGIGQISSEVPQNLSASRPQDRQFILSSKKLLLSDSGFYLCAWALRRDQPQHFGDGTRLSIL.

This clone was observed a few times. The chain's CDR3 is CASTLQQGFNYGYTF. The CDR3 DNA follows: TGTGCCAGCACGCTACAACAGGGGTTTAACTATGGCTACACCTTC. This chain uses TRBV28 with TRBJ1-2; 7 nucleotides agree with TRBD1. The germline gives CDR1 MDHEN, CDR2 SYDVKM. Losses at the gene ends were 7 bases for V and 1 base for J; bases not matched to a gene: 9. The CDR3 length is 15 residues.

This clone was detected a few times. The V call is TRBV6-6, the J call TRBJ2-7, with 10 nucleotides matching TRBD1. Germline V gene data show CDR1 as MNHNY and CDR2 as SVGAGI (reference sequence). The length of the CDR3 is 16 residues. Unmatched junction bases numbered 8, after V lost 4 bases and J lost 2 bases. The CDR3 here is CASSSMGTGATYEQYF. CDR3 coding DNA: TGTGCCAGCAGTTCCATGGGGACAGGGGCTACCTACGAGCAGTACTTC.

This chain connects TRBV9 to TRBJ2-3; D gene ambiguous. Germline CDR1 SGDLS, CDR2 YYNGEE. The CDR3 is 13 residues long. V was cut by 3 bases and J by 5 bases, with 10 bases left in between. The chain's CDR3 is CASSDPGLDTQYF. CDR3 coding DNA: TGTGCCAGCAGCGACCCAGGATTAGATACGCAGTATTTT. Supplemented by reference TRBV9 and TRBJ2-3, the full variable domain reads DSGVTQTPKHLITATGQRVTLRCSPRSGDLSVYWYQQSLDQGLQFLIQYYNGEERAKGNILERFSAQQFPDLHSELNLSSLELGDSALYFCASSDPGLDTQYFGPGTRLTVL.

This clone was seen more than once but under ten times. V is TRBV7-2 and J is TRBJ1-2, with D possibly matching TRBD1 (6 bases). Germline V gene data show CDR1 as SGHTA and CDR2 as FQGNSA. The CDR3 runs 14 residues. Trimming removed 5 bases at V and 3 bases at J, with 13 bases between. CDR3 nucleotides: TGTGCCAGCAGCCTGGGGGCAGCCTACTATGGCTACACCTTC. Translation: CASSLGAAYYGYTF. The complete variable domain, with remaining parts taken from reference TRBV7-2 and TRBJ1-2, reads GAGVSQSPSNKVTEKGKDVELRCDPISGHTALYWYRQSLGQGLEFLIYFQGNSAPDKSGLPSDRFSAERTGGSVSTLTIQRTQQEDSAVYLCASSLGAAYYGYTFGSGTRLTVV.

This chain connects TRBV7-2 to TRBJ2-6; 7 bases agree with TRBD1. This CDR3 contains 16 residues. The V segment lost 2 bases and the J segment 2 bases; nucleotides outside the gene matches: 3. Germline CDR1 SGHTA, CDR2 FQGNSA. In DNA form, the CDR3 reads TGTGCCAGCAGCTTACTTGGGACAGCTGGGGCCAACGTCCTGACTTTC. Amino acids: CASSLLGTAGANVLTF. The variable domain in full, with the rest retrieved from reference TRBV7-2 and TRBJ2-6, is GAGVSQSPSNKVTEKGKDVELRCDPISGHTALYWYRQSLGQGLEFLIYFQGNSAPDKSGLPSDRFSAERTGGSVSTLTIQRTQQEDSAVYLCASSLLGTAGANVLTFGAGSRLTVL.

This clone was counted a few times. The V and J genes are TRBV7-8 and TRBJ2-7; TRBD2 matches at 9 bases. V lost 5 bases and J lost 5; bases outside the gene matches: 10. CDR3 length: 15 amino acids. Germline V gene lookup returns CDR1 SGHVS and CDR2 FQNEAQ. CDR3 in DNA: TGTGCCAGCAGCACCCGACTAGCGGATGCCGACGAGCAGTACTTC. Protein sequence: CASSTRLADADEQYF.

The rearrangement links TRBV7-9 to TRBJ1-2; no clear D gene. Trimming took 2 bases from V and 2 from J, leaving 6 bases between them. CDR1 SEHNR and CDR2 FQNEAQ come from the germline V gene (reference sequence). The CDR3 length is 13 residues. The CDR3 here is CASSLNGNYGYTF. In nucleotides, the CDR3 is TGTGCCAGCAGCTTAAACGGGAACTATGGCTACACCTTC.

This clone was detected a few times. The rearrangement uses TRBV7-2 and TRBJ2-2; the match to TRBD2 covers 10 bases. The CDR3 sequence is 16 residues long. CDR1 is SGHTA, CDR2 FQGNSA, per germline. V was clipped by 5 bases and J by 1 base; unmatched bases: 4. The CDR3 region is CASSARTSGNTGELFF. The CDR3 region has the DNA TGTGCCAGCAGCGCCCGGACTAGCGGGAACACCGGGGAGCTGTTTTTT.

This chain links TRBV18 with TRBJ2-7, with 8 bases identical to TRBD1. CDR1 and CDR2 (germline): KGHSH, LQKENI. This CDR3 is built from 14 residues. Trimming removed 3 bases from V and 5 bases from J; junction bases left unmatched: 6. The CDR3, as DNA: TGTGCCAGCTCACCGGACAGGGCGCCGGACGAGCAGTACTTC. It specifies CASSPDRAPDEQYF.

The CDR3 DNA is TGTGCCAGCTCTCTTGGACTAGCGGGAACCCAAGAGACCCAGTACTTC. As protein: CASSLGLAGTQETQYF. V is TRBV18 and J is TRBJ2-5, with 12 bases aligning to TRBD2. Germline V gives CDR1 KGHSH, CDR2 LQKENI. J was trimmed by 1 base and V by 6 bases; bases with no gene match: 6. The CDR3 covers 16 residues.

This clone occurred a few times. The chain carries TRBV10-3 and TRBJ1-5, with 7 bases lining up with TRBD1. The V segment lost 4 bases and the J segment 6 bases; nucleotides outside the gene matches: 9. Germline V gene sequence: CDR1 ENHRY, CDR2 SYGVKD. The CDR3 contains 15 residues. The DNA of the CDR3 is TGTGCCATCAGTGGCGAGGGGGCGAAGGCTCAGCCCCAGCATTTT. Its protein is CAISGEGAKAQPQHF.

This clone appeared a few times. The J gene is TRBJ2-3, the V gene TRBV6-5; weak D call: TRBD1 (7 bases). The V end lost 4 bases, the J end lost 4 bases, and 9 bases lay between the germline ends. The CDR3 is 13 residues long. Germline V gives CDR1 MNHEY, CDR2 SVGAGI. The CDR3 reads CASSFRGADTQYF. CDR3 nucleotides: TGTGCCAGCAGTTTCAGGGGGGCAGATACGCAGTATTTT.

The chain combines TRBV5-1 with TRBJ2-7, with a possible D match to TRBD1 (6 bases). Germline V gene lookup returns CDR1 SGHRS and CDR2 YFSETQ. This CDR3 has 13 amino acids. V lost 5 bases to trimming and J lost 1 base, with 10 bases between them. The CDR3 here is CASRKTGSYEQYF. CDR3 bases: TGCGCCAGCAGGAAGACAGGATCCTACGAGCAGTACTTC.

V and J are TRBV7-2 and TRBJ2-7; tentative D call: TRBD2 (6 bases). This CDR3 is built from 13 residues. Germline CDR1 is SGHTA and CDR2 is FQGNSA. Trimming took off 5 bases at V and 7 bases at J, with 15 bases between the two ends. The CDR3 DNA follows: TGTGCCAGCAGCCCGGCTAGCGTGCGGGAGCAGTACTTC. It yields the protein CASSPASVREQYF. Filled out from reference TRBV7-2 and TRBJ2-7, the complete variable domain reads GAGVSQSPSNKVTEKGKDVELRCDPISGHTALYWYRQSLGQGLEFLIYFQGNSAPDKSGLPSDRFSAERTGGSVSTLTIQRTQQEDSAVYLCASSPASVREQYFGPGTRLTVT.

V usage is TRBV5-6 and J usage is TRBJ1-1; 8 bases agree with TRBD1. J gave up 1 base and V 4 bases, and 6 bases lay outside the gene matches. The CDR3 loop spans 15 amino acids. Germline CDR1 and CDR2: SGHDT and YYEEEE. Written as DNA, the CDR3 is TGTGCCAGCAGCCCGGACAGGGCGAGGAACACTGAAGCTTTCTTT. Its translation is CASSPDRARNTEAFF.